These T cell receptor beta chains were read from a single sample in a study of CDR3 diversity in severe acne. TCRdb reanalysed the PCR reads using MiXCR and keeps one entry per CDR3 protein. The sample carries roughly 100,000 distinct CDR3 sequences, roughly 51% recorded once. The sequencing sample was made of blood. The source is a male donor with acne. CDR3s include the opening cysteine and the closing phenylalanine or tryptophan. Fields, in order: V gene, J gene, CDR3 protein.

TRBV10-3	TRBJ1-6	CAISSDIRNSPLHF
TRBV7-7	TRBJ2-7	CASSLNTAGGNEQYF
TRBV7-9	TRBJ1-1	CASSSRNRWGGNTEAFF
TRBV18	TRBJ1-2	CAGSPPRGYGYTF
TRBV5-6	TRBJ1-2	CASSFASLNYGYTF
TRBV7-9	TRBJ2-7	CASSSPRTYEQYF
TRBV10-3	TRBJ2-7	CATWLGAEEQYF
TRBV20-1	TRBJ2-3	CSANSGTDTQYF
TRBV9	TRBJ1-5	CASSMTGGEPQHF
TRBV7-9	TRBJ2-2	CASSRTSGRARTGELFF
TRBV7-6	TRBJ2-1	CASSLVAGGHEQFF
TRBV20-1	TRBJ2-3	CSARGTSGSTDTQCF
TRBV19	TRBJ2-1	CASSTHGSSGSSYNEQFF
TRBV20-1	TRBJ2-1	CSVDSGRTDEQFF
TRBV5-5	TRBJ2-5	CASSLGLTDVEPQYF
TRBV12-3/TRBV12-4	TRBJ2-5	CASSPSDRVGETQYF
TRBV24-1	TRBJ1-4	CATSDGRTNEKLFF
TRBV7-2	TRBJ2-7	CASSFYDRGYEQYF
TRBV7-9	TRBJ2-5	CASSTGTGTQETQYF
TRBV6-5	TRBJ2-6	CASRQGKGGANVLTF
TRBV7-3	TRBJ2-7	CASSWTSGRIYEQYF
TRBV2	TRBJ1-6	CARRATGAISPLHF
TRBV9	TRBJ1-5	CASTGSNNEPQHF
TRBV9	TRBJ2-3	CASSPAQATQYF